The 24 T cell receptor beta chains listed next were all sequenced from one sample in a study of cytomegalovirus exposure and HLA in healthy donors. In the PCR, 60 Vbeta and 13 Jbeta primers were used. Assay: immunoSEQ multiplex PCR; the TCRdb copy retains only in-frame clones and omits some. The ten most abundant clones cover under 6.5% of a sample with around 75,000 clones. Material: PBMCs. The receptors stem from a middle-aged man in good health and CMV-seronegative.

The chain joins TRBV6-5 to TRBJ1-1; D is possibly TRBD1 (6 bases). CDR3 size: 15 residues. Germline CDR1 is MNHEY and CDR2 is SVGAGI. Trimming removed 6 bases at V and 5 bases at J, with 19 bases between. Here the CDR3 DNA reads TGTGCCAGCAGGGAGGGATACAGGGAGGGTACTGAAGCTTTCTTT. Protein product: CASREGYREGTEAFF.

This chain uses TRBV9 with TRBJ2-1, with D possibly being TRBD2 (6 bases). Per germline, CDR1 SGDLS and CDR2 YYNGEE. There are 15 residues in the CDR3. Trimming cost V 3 bases and J 2 bases, with 12 bases left between them. CDR3 sequence reads: CASSAGLDTYNEQFF. Written as DNA, the CDR3 is TGTGCCAGCAGCGCGGGACTGGATACCTACAATGAGCAGTTCTTC.

The chain couples TRBV29-1 to TRBJ1-2; 7 bases are shared with TRBD1. There are 12 residues in the CDR3. CDR1 and CDR2 from the germline V gene are SQVTM and ANQGSEA. Trimming cost V 4 bases and J 4 bases; bases outside gene matches: 3. The CDR3 spells CSVGQGGYGYTF. The DNA for the CDR3 is TGCAGCGTTGGACAGGGCGGCTATGGCTACACCTTC.

The rearrangement uses TRBV27 and TRBJ2-2; D gene uncertain. Per the germline V gene, CDR1 is MNHEY and CDR2 is SMNVEV (reference sequence). This CDR3 contains 15 residues. The ends were cut back, 5 bases at V and 3 bases at J, with 13 bases in the middle. CDR3: CASSLYSLDTGELFF. CDR3 DNA sequence: TGTGCCAGCAGTCTGTACAGCCTGGACACCGGGGAGCTGTTTTTT.

The rearrangement joins TRBV28 to TRBJ2-1; D is undetermined. The germline V gene has CDR1 MDHEN and CDR2 SYDVKM. V shed 6 bases and J shed 2 bases, with 8 bases lying between them. The CDR3 spans 13 residues. Written as DNA, the CDR3 is TGTGCCAGCAGCCCCCCCACCTACAATGAGCAGTTCTTC. This gives the protein CASSPPTYNEQFF.

V usage is TRBV10-2 and J usage is TRBJ1-1; D unresolved. This CDR3 has 15 residues. V gave up 2 bases and J gave up 1 base, with 11 bases separating them. Germline-derived CDR1 and CDR2 are WSHSY and SAAADI. CDR3 in DNA: TGCGCCAGCAGTGAGCGAGCGGGATCGAACACTGAAGCTTTCTTT. Its protein product is CASSERAGSNTEAFF.

This rearrangement joins TRBV11-3 to TRBJ2-1; TRBD2 matches at 8 bases. Unmatched junction bases numbered 4, after V lost 4 bases and J lost 2 bases. CDR1 and CDR2 from the germline V gene are SGHNT and YENEEA. The CDR3 has 15 amino acids. CDR3 coding DNA: TGTGCCAGCAGCTCCCGACTAGCGACCTACAATGAGCAGTTCTTC. Translated: CASSSRLATYNEQFF. The full variable domain, in which reference TRBV11-3 and TRBJ2-1 provide the parts outside the CDR3, is EAGVVQSPRYKIIEKKQPVAFWCNPISGHNTLYWYLQNLGQGPELLIRYENEEAVDDSQLPKDRFSAERLKGVDSTLKIQPAELGDSAVYLCASSSRLATYNEQFFGPGTRLTVL.

The chain employs TRBV28 and TRBJ2-7; 9 bases are a match to TRBD1. The V gene end was trimmed by 6 bases and the J gene end by 4 bases; junction bases not matched to a gene: 7. Germline loops: CDR1 MDHEN, CDR2 SYDVKM. The CDR3 is 14 residues long. In DNA form, the CDR3 reads TGTGCCAGCAGACCCCGGACAGGGGAGTACGAGCAGTACTTC. Amino acids: CASRPRTGEYEQYF. Together with reference TRBV28 and TRBJ2-7, the CDR3 gives the full variable domain: DVKVTQSSRYLVKRTGEKVFLECVQDMDHENMFWYRQDPGLGLRLIYFSYDVKMKEKGDIPEGYSVSREKKERFSLILESASTNQTSMYLCASRPRTGEYEQYFGPGTRLTVT.

V usage is TRBV19 and J usage is TRBJ1-5; D uncertain. This CDR3 is built from 14 residues. The germline V gene encodes CDR1 LNHDA and CDR2 SQIVND (reference sequence). V lost 6 bases to trimming and J lost 3 bases, with 12 bases between them. The CDR3 DNA is TGTGCCAGTAGCCCCAACAGACCCAATCAGCCCCAGCATTTT. The encoded protein is CASSPNRPNQPQHF.

V and J are TRBV30 and TRBJ1-2; D not certain. V lost 2 bases and J 5 bases, leaving 12 bases between the germline ends. CDR1 and CDR2 (germline): GTSNPN, SVGIG (reference sequence). This CDR3 has 13 residues. CDR3 coding DNA: TGTGCCTGGAGTCCATCCCAGGCTTATGGCTACACCTTC. Amino acid sequence: CAWSPSQAYGYTF.

The V call is TRBV4-3, the J call TRBJ1-6; no clear D. The CDR3 spans 17 residues. Trimming removed 0 bases from V and 4 bases from J, with 13 bases in between. Germline CDR1 LGHNA, CDR2 YSLEER. CDR3 protein: CASSQELSADYNSPLHF. In nucleotides, the CDR3 is TGCGCCAGCAGCCAAGAACTCAGCGCCGATTATAATTCACCCCTCCACTTT.

The chain has TRBV11-3 and TRBJ2-1; 11 bases align to TRBD2. V lost 2 bases and J lost 6; bases outside the gene matches: 6. The CDR3 length is 16 residues. From germline, CDR1 is SGHNT and CDR2 YENEEA. The DNA of the CDR3 is TGTGCCAGCAGCTTAAGGACTAGCGGGCACTTCAATGAGCAGTTCTTC. Protein sequence: CASSLRTSGHFNEQFF. Full variable domain (missing parts from reference TRBV11-3 and TRBJ2-1): EAGVVQSPRYKIIEKKQPVAFWCNPISGHNTLYWYLQNLGQGPELLIRYENEEAVDDSQLPKDRFSAERLKGVDSTLKIQPAELGDSAVYLCASSLRTSGHFNEQFFGPGTRLTVL.

The chain combines TRBV7-2 with TRBJ1-1, with D perhaps TRBD1 (5 bases). Germline V gene sequence: CDR1 SGHTA, CDR2 FQGNSA. The CDR3 contains 14 residues. V was cut by 2 bases and J by 1 base, with 8 bases left in between. CDR3 residues: CASSLLGPNTEAFF. CDR3 in DNA: TGTGCCAGCAGCTTATTGGGGCCGAACACTGAAGCTTTCTTT.

The rearrangement uses TRBV20-1 and TRBJ2-7; D unclear. Germline V gene data show CDR1 as DFQATT and CDR2 as SNEGSKA (reference sequence). V was shortened by 6 bases and J by 4 bases, with 7 bases between the two germline ends. The length of the CDR3 is 10 residues. CDR3 sequence: CSALDYEQYF. Here the CDR3 DNA reads TGCAGTGCGTTAGATTACGAGCAGTACTTC.

J is TRBJ1-5 and V is TRBV2; the match to TRBD1 covers 10 bases. The V gene end was trimmed by 7 bases and the J gene end by 3 bases; junction bases not matched to a gene: 3. Germline V gene sequence: CDR1 SNHLY, CDR2 FYNNEI. CDR3 size: 14 residues. CDR3 DNA sequence: TGTGCCAGCACGGACAGGGGGATCAATCAGCCCCAGCATTTT. This gives the protein CASTDRGINQPQHF.

In nucleotides, the CDR3 is TGCGCCAGCAGCCAAGATCACGGTAGCAATCAGCCCCAGCATTTT. Amino acids: CASSQDHGSNQPQHF. The V gene is TRBV4-3, the J gene TRBJ1-5; D not resolved. The germline V gene encodes CDR1 LGHNA and CDR2 YSLEER. V lost 0 bases and J 0 bases, leaving 6 bases between the germline ends. The CDR3 consists of 15 residues.

V gene TRBV7-9 combines with J gene TRBJ2-3; no firm D call. Germline V lookup: CDR1 SEHNR, CDR2 FQNEAQ (reference sequence). V lost 5 bases, J lost 4 bases, and 10 bases lay in between. The CDR3 has 13 residues. CDR3 coding DNA: TGTGCCAGCAGCCCCCCCACGGCAGATACGCAGTATTTT. Protein: CASSPPTADTQYF. Full variable domain (remainder filled in from reference TRBV7-9 and TRBJ2-3): DTGVSQNPRHKITKRGQNVTFRCDPISEHNRLYWYRQTLGQGPEFLTYFQNEAQLEKSRLLSDRFSAERPKGSFSTLEIQRTEQGDSAMYLCASSPPTADTQYFGPGTRLTVL.

A word on this clone: Other DNA sequences of this sample code for an identical CDR3. CDR3 bases: TGTGCCAGCAGCCCCGTTCTAGCGGGAGGGGAGACCCAGTACTTC. It specifies CASSPVLAGGETQYF. The chain joins TRBV7-2 to TRBJ2-5, with 12 bases that match TRBD2. With 5 bases clipped from V and 5 bases from J, the junction kept 6 bases outside the gene matches. CDR3 size: 15 residues. From germline, CDR1 is SGHTA and CDR2 FQGNSA.

The chain combines TRBV29-1 with TRBJ2-2, with 13 positions matching TRBD2. Germline trimming cut 5 bases from V and 6 bases from J; bases unmatched to any gene: 9. The CDR3 is 16 residues long. CDR1 is SQVTM, CDR2 ANQGSEA, per germline. The CDR3 region has the DNA TGCAGCGTTTGGGGACTAGCGGGAAGAAGCCCCGGGGAGCTGTTTTTT. Its protein product is CSVWGLAGRSPGELFF.

The chain couples TRBV7-6 to TRBJ2-7, with 11 bases lining up with TRBD2. This CDR3 spans 20 amino acids. Germline trimming cut 2 bases from V and 0 bases from J; bases unmatched to any gene: 15. Germline loops: CDR1 SGHVS, CDR2 FNYEAQ. DNA of the CDR3: TGTGCCAGCAGCTTACCCATTGCGCTAGCGGGAGGACCATCCTCCTACGAGCAGTACTTC. It yields the protein CASSLPIALAGGPSSYEQYF. Looking up the rest from reference TRBV7-6 and TRBJ2-7 gives the full variable domain: GAGVSQSPRYKVTKRGQDVALRCDPISGHVSLYWYRQALGQGPEFLTYFNYEAQQDKSGLPNDRFSAERPEGSISTLTIQRTEQRDSAMYRCASSLPIALAGGPSSYEQYFGPGTRLTVT.

CDR3 bases: TGTGCCAGCAGCCTTGGACAGGGGGAGGACACCATATATTTT. Translating it yields CASSLGQGEDTIYF. The J gene is TRBJ1-3, the V gene TRBV7-6, with 10 bases fitting TRBD1. V lost 5 bases to trimming and J lost 8 bases; unmatched junction nucleotides: 6. The CDR3 has 14 residues. Germline assignment: CDR1 SGHVS and CDR2 FNYEAQ.

V gene TRBV5-1 combines with J gene TRBJ2-7, with D possibly matching TRBD1 (7 bases). The germline gives CDR1 SGHRS, CDR2 YFSETQ. Between the trimmed V and J ends, which lost 3 bases and 0 bases, there was a span of 19 bases. This CDR3 is 17 amino acids long. This chain's CDR3 is CASSWPAGQFSSYEQYF. Written as DNA, the CDR3 is TGCGCCAGCAGCTGGCCCGCGGGACAGTTCAGCTCCTACGAGCAGTACTTC.

The rearrangement links TRBV30 to TRBJ1-1, with no clear D. The V and J ends lost 4 bases and 7 bases respectively, with 16 bases between them. Germline V gene sequence: CDR1 GTSNPN, CDR2 SVGIG (reference sequence). The CDR3 runs 13 residues. The CDR3 nucleotides read TGTGCCTGGAATCTGTTTGCGTCCCATGAAGCTTTCTTT. Protein: CAWNLFASHEAFF.

J is TRBJ2-5 and V is TRBV7-2; possible D gene TRBD2, 5 bases. The CDR3 runs 13 residues. Germline loops: CDR1 SGHTA, CDR2 FQGNSA. V shed 2 bases and J shed 5 bases, with 9 bases lying between them. The CDR3 DNA follows: TGTGCCAGCAGCTTAAACCCGGGGGAGACCCAGTACTTC. It translates to CASSLNPGETQYF.